This T cell receptor beta chain was sequenced during a study of somatic mutations in cytotoxic T cells in rheumatoid arthritis. In germline, CDR1 is MNHEY, CDR2 SMNVEV (reference sequence). The CDR3 totals 14 residues. V was trimmed by 5 bases and J by 3 bases, leaving 10 bases between them. Flow cytometry served to check the purity of CD4+ and CD8+ cells, which were isolated by positive magnetic bead selection. Produced via immunoSEQ multiplex PCR; TCRdb's table is partial and in-frame only. The repertoire holds around 24,000 clones, with roughly 82% as singletons. This clone was found a few times. Antigen unknown. General study points: TRBV07 appeared slightly underrepresented in the rheumatoid arthritis patients. That finding was not adjusted to account for multiple comparisons.

The rearrangement links TRBV27 to TRBJ2-2, with D perhaps TRBD1 (5 bases). The sequenced sample was CD8+ T cells sorted from blood. The receptor was isolated from a man aged 45-60 years in good health. The CDR3: CASSPQGYTGELFF. CDR3 DNA: TGTGCCAGCAGTCCCCAGGGATACACCGGGGAGCTGTTTTTT.